Detailed here is one T cell receptor beta chain. The antigen is undetermined. This sample was taken from a study of blood T cells in healthy people across ages. This CDR3 comprises 18 residues. The V gene lost 5 bases and the J gene lost 0 bases, with 17 bases spanning the gap. The V gene's germline CDR1 is MDHEN and CDR2 SYDVKM. Findings of the study overall: There were more naive CD4+ cells and higher diversity in long-lived donors than in aged donors.

Isolation yielded PBMCs, at least 7 million per sample, in every case. It was with a sample-barcoded 5' primer and a J-beta primer mix that a second PCR of roughly 7 to 12 cycles was run. Unique molecular identifiers of 12 random nucleotides labeled each cDNA. TCRdb itself ran the 5' RACE reads through MiXCR, one entry per CDR3 protein. The top ten clones hold about a fifth of a sample with about 970,000 distinct CDR3 sequences, roughly 51% of them seen once. The chain carries TRBV28 and TRBJ2-6; TRBD1 is a possible D gene (6 bases). Sequenced input: blood. This sequence was found in a woman between 55 and 75 years old in good health. The CDR3 nucleotides read TGTGCCAGCAGTCTAGTTAAGGGGGTCCTCTCTGGGGCCAACGTCCTGACTTTC. Translated: CASSLVKGVLSGANVLTF.